This T cell receptor beta chain comes out of a study of blood T cell repertoires in COVID-19. Study overall: Nucleic acid was either cDNA or gDNA, and it came from T cells, B-cell-depleted T cells, or PBMCs.

Method: immunoSEQ multiplex PCR; TCRdb's copy keeps in-frame clones and lacks some. Of some 170,000 clones detected, approximately 80% appear once; the ten largest clones hold roughly 9.2%. V lost 3 bases and J lost 8, with 19 bases in between. Germline V lookup: CDR1 LGHNA, CDR2 YSLEER. The CDR3 spans 15 residues. The TCR sequence derives from a woman of 80 years or more with active or convalescent COVID-19. The specimen sequenced was peripheral blood. The chain is built from TRBV4-3 and TRBJ1-2, with D possibly matching TRBD1 (6 bases). CDR3 sequence: CASSQEPTRGYGYTF. DNA for the CDR3: TGCGCCAGCAGCCAGGAGCCGACCAGGGGATACGGCTACACCTTC.